The 10 T cell receptor beta chains below all came from one sample that was sequenced in a study of T cell repertoires in cytomegalovirus infection. TCRdb processed the reads anew with MiXCR; each CDR3 protein has one entry. The top ten hold 20% to 30% of the sample, which has 500,000 to 600,000 distinct CDR3 sequences, 16% seen once. The sample comprised CD8+ T cells from PBMCs. The receptors shown here come from a human donor in good health (CMV status not recorded). Some clones in this sample may be carry-over from other donors' samples.

This clonotype occurred many times. This chain uses TRBV12-3 or TRBV12-4 with TRBJ1-2; D is unclear. This CDR3 region has 14 residues. Between the trimmed V and J ends, which lost 6 bases and 3 bases, there was a span of 14 bases. The chain's CDR3 is CASSLRGRDYGYTF. The CDR3 DNA reads TGTGCCAGCAGCTTACGGGGAAGGGACTATGGCTACACCTTC.

This clonotype has only one observation. An end of the junction differs from the germline gene, which may be a read error. This chain uses TRBV2 with TRBJ1-2, with 7 nucleotides matching TRBD1. The CDR3 spans 16 residues. The germline V gene encodes CDR1 SNHLY and CDR2 FYNNEI. The CDR3 spells CASRETLGTEDERYPF. The CDR3 DNA follows: TGTGCCAGCAGGGAAACACTCGGGACAGAGGACGAGAGATACCCCTTC.

The rearrangement joins TRBV14 to TRBJ2-1; possibly TRBD2 for D (5 bases). This CDR3 contains 14 residues. V was cut by 4 bases and J by 1 base, with 8 bases left in between. Germline CDR1 and CDR2: SGHDN and FVKESK. The CDR3 is CASSPRRSYNEQFF. The CDR3 DNA follows: TGTGCCAGCAGCCCGCGGAGGTCCTACAATGAGCAGTTCTTC.

This clonotype has a count of ten or more. The rearrangement links TRBV7-8 to TRBJ2-3; D is possibly TRBD1 (6 bases). The germline V gene encodes CDR1 SGHVS and CDR2 FQNEAQ. The CDR3 is 18 residues long. Trimming pared 5 bases from V and 2 bases from J, leaving 23 bases between. CDR3 coding DNA: TGTGCCAGCAGCCCGGGTTTCGACAGGCATCTCGTCACAGATACGCAGTATTTT. It codes for CASSPGFDRHLVTDTQYF.

The gene calls are TRBV4-1 and TRBJ2-1, with 10 nucleotides matching TRBD2. Germline-derived CDR1 and CDR2 are MGHRA and YSYEKL. The junction had 12 bases not matched to a gene; V was cut back by 0 bases and J by 7 bases. The CDR3 covers 18 residues. CDR3 nucleotides: TGCGCCAGCAGCCAAGAGGAATCCCGTCTAGCGGGAGTTAATGAGCAGTTCTTC. This sequence encodes CASSQEESRLAGVNEQFF.

The chain employs TRBV10-3 and TRBJ2-7, with 9 bases fitting TRBD2. Germline trimming cut 6 bases from V and 5 bases from J; bases unmatched to any gene: 11. CDR1 is ENHRY and CDR2 is SYGVKD in the germline V gene. CDR3 length: 15 amino acids. The CDR3 DNA reads TGTGCCATCAGGGAGACTAGCGGTCCCCGGAACGAGCAGTACTTC. Translation gives CAIRETSGPRNEQYF.

This clonotype was found a few times. CDR3 bases: TGTGCCAGCAGCGCGTTCGGAAGTCCATACGAGCAGTACTTC. Its protein product is CASSAFGSPYEQYF. V usage is TRBV9 and J usage is TRBJ2-7; unclear D gene. CDR3 length: 14 residues. CDR1 and CDR2 (germline): SGDLS, YYNGEE. V lost 3 bases and J 4 bases, leaving 14 bases between the germline ends.

On this clonotype itself: A junction end diverges from the germline sequence, so it may reflect a read error. The V gene is TRBV7-6, the J gene TRBJ2-1; TRBD1 matches at 7 bases. Germline V gene lookup returns CDR1 SGHVS and CDR2 FNYEAQ. The CDR3 is 14 residues long. The chain's CDR3 is CASSLGQVGNEQFF. As DNA, the CDR3 is TGTGCAAGCAGCTTAGGACAGGTAGGAAATGAGCAGTTCTTC.

In this sample, this clonotype turned up many times. The rearrangement uses TRBV6-1 and TRBJ1-1, with D perhaps matching TRBD1 (5 bases). Germline loops: CDR1 MNHNS, CDR2 SASEGT. The CDR3 covers 13 residues. Trimming removed 8 bases at V and 6 bases at J, with 16 bases between. CDR3 DNA: TGTGCCAGCCAGAGTGGGGGGGGATCTGAAGCTTTCTTT. Residues: CASQSGGGSEAFF.

The sample holds many counts of this clonotype. The rearrangement joins TRBV2 to TRBJ2-3; 9 nucleotides align to TRBD2. This CDR3 region has 15 residues. Unmatched junction bases numbered 4, after V lost 0 bases and J lost 6 bases. The germline V gene has CDR1 SNHLY and CDR2 FYNNEI. The CDR3 loop is CASSEASGRPDTQYF. CDR3 DNA sequence: TGTGCCAGCAGTGAAGCTAGCGGGAGACCGGATACGCAGTATTTT. Complete variable domain (other parts from reference TRBV2 and TRBJ2-3): EPEVTQTPSHQVTQMGQEVILRCVPISNHLYFYWYRQILGQKVEFLVSFYNNEISEKSEIFDDQFSVERPDGSNFTLKIRSTKLEDSAMYFCASSEASGRPDTQYFGPGTRLTVL.